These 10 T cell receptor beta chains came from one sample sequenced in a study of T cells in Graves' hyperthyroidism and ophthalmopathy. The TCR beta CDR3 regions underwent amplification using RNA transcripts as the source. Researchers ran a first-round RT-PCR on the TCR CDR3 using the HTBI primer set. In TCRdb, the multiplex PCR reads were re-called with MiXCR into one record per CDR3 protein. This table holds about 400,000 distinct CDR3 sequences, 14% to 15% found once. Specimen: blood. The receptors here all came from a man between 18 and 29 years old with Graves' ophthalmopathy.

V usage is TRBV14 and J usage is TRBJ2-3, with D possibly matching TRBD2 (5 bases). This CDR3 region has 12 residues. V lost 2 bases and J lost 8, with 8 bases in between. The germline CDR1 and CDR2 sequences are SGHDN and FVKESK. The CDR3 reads CASSQRAGTQYF. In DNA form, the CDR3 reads TGTGCCAGCAGCCAACGGGCGGGTACGCAGTATTTT.

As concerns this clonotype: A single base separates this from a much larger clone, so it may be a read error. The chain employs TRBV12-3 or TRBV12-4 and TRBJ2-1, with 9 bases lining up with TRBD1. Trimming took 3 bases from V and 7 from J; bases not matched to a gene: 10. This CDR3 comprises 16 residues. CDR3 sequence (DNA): TGTGCCAGCAGTTTCGCCGAGACAGGGGGGGGAAATGAGCAGTTCTTC. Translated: CASSFAETGGGNEQFF.

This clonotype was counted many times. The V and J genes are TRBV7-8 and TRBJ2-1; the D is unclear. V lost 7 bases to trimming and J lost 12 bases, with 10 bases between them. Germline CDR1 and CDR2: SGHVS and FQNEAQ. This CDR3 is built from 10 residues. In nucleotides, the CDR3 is TGTGCCAGCATGGGTAGTGCGCAGTTCTTC. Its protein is CASMGSAQFF.

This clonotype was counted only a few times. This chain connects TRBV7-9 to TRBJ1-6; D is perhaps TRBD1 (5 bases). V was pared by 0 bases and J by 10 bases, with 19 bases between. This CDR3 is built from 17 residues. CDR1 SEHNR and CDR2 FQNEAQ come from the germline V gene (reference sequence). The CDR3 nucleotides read TGTGCCAGCAGCTTAGCGCTCGGTCAGGGTATAAGGTCACCCCTCCACTTT. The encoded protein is CASSLALGQGIRSPLHF.

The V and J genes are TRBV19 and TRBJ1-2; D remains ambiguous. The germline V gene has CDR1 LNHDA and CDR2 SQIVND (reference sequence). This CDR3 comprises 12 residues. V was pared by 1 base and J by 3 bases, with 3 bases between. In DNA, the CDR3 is TGTGCCAGTAGTATAGCCGACTATGGCTACACCTTC. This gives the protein CASSIADYGYTF.

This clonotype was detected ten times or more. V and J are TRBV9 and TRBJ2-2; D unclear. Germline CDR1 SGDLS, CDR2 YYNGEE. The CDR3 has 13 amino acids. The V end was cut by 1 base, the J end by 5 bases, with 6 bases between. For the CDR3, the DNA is TGTGCCAGCAGCGTAAGTTGGACCGGGGAGCTGTTTTTT. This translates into CASSVSWTGELFF.

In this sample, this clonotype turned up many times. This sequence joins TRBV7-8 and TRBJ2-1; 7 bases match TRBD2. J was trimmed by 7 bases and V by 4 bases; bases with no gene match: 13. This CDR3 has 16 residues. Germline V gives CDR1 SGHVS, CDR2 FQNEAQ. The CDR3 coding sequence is TGTGCCAGCAGCTCTCTGGCGGGAGAGGGAAAGAATGAGCAGTTCTTC. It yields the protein CASSSLAGEGKNEQFF.

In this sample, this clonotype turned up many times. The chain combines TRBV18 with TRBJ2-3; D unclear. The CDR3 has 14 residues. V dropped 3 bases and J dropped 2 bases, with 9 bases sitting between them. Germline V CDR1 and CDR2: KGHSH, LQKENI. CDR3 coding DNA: TGTGCCAGCTCACCTCCGACCCACACAGATACGCAGTATTTT. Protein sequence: CASSPPTHTDTQYF.

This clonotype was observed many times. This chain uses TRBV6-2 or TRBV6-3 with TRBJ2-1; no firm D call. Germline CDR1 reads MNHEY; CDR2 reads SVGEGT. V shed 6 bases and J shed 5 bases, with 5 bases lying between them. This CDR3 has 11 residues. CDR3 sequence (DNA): TGTGCCAGCAGACGAAACAATGAGCAGTTCTTC. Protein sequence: CASRRNNEQFF.

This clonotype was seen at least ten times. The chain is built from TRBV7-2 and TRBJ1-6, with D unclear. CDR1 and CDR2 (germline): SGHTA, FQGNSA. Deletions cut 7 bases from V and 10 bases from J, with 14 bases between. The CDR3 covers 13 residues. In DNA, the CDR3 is TGTGCCAGCACCGTGGGAGGGAGCTCACCCCTCCACTTT. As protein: CASTVGGSSPLHF.